This T cell receptor beta chain emerged from a study of blood T cell repertoires in COVID-19. This clone was counted between two and nine times. The CDR3 totals 14 residues. V lost 7 bases to trimming and J lost 4 bases, with 16 bases between them. The germline V gene encodes CDR1 MDHEN and CDR2 SYDVKM. Using immunoSEQ multiplex PCR, the repertoire was profiled, and TCRdb retains in-frame clones only, with some absent. The table has about 160,000 clones, about 85% seen once. The sequencing input was peripheral blood. The chain carries TRBV28 and TRBJ1-2, with D tentatively TRBD1 (6 bases). This TCR was sampled from a man in his forties or fifties with acute or convalescent COVID-19. CDR3 region: CASKNSGVPYGYTF. The DNA of the CDR3 is TGTGCCAGCAAAAATTCAGGGGTACCCTATGGCTACACCTTC.